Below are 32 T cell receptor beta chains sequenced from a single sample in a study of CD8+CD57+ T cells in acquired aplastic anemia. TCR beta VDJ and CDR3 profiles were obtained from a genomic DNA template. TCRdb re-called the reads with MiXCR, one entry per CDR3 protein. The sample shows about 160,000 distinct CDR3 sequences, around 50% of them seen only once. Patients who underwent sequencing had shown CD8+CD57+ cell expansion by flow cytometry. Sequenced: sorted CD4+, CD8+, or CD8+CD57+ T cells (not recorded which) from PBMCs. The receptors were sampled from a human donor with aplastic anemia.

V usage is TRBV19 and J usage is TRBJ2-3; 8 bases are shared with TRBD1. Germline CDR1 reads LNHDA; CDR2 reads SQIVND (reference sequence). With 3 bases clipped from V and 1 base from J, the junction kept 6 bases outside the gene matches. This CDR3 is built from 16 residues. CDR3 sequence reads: CASSMDRVGGTDTQYF. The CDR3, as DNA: TGTGCCAGTAGTATGGACAGGGTGGGAGGCACAGATACGCAGTATTTT.

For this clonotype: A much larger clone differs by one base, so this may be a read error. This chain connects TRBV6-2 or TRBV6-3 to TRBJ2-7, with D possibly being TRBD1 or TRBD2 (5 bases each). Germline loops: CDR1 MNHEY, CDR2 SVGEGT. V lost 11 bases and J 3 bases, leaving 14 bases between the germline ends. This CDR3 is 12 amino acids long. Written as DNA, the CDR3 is TGTGCCGGCACTTTTGGGGGCTACGAGCAGTACTTC. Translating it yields CAGTFGGYEQYF.

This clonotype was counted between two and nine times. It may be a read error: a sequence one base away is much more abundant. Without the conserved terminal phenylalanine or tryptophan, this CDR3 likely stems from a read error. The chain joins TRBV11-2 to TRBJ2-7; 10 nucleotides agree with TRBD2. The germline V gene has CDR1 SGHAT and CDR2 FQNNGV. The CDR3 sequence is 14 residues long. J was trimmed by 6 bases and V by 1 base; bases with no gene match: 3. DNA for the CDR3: TGTGCCAGCAGCTTAGTAGCGGGAGGAAGCGAGCAGTACCTC. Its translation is CASSLVAGGSEQYL.

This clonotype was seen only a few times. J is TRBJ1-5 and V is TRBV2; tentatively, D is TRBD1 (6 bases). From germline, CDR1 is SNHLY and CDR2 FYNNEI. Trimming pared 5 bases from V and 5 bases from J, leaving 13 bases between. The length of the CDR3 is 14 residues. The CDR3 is CASSRGRQDQPQHF. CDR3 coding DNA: TGTGCCAGCAGTCGGGGGCGACAGGATCAGCCCCAGCATTTT.

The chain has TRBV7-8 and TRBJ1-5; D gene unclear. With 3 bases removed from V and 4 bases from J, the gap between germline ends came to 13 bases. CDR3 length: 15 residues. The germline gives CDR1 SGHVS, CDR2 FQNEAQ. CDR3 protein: CASSLDGYPNQPQHF. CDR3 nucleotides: TGTGCCAGCAGCTTGGACGGTTACCCGAATCAGCCCCAGCATTTT.

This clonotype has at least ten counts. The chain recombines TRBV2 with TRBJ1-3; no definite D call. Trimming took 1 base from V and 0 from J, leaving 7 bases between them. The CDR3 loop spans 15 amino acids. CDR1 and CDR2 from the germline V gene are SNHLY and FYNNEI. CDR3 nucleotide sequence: TGTGCCAGCAGTGAAGAAGTCTTCTCTGGAAACACCATATATTTT. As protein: CASSEEVFSGNTIYF.

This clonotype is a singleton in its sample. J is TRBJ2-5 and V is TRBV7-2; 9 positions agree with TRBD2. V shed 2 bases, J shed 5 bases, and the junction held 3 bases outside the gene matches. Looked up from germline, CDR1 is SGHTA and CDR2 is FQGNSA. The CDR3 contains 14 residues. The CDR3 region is CASSLLAGGETQYF. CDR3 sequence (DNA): TGTGCCAGCAGCTTATTGGCGGGAGGGGAGACCCAGTACTTC.

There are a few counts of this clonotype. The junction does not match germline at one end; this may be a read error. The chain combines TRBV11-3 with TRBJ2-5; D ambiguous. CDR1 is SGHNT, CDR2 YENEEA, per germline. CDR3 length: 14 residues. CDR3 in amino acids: CAGSRDGDEETQYF. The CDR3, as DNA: TGTGCCGGCAGTCGAGATGGGGATGAAGAGACCCAGTACTTC.

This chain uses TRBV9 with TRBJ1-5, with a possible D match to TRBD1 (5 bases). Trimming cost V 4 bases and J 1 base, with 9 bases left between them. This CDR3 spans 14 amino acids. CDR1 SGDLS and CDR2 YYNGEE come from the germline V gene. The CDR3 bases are TGTGCCAGCAGCCCCCGGGACAGCAATCAGCCCCAGCATTTT. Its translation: CASSPRDSNQPQHF. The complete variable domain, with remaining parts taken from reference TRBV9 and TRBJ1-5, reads DSGVTQTPKHLITATGQRVTLRCSPRSGDLSVYWYQQSLDQGLQFLIQYYNGEERAKGNILERFSAQQFPDLHSELNLSSLELGDSALYFCASSPRDSNQPQHFGDGTRLSIL.

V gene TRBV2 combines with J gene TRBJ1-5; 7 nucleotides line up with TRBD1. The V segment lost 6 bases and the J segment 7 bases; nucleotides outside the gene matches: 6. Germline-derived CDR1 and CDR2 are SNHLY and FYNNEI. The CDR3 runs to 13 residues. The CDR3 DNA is TGTGCCAGCAGCAAGACAGGGTCCCAGCCCCAGCATTTT. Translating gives CASSKTGSQPQHF. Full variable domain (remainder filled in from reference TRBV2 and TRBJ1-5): EPEVTQTPSHQVTQMGQEVILRCVPISNHLYFYWYRQILGQKVEFLVSFYNNEISEKSEIFDDQFSVERPDGSNFTLKIRSTKLEDSAMYFCASSKTGSQPQHFGDGTRLSIL.

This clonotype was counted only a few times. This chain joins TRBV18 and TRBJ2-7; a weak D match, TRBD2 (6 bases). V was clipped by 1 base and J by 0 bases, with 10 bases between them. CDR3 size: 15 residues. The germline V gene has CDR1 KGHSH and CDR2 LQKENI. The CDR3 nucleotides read TGTGCCAGCTCACCACGGGAGGTGAGCTCCTACGAGCAGTACTTC. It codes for CASSPREVSSYEQYF.

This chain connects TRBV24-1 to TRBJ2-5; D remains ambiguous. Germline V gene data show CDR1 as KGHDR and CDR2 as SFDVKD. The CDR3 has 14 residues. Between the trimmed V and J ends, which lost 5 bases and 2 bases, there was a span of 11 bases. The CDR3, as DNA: TGTGCCACCAGTGGATGGGCAGAACAAGAGACCCAGTACTTC. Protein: CATSGWAEQETQYF.

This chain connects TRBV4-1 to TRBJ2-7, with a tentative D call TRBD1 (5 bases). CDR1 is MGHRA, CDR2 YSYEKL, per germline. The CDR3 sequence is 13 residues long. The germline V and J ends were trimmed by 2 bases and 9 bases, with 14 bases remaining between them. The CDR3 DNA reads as TGCGCCAGCAGCCAACTACAGGACGACAGGCAGTACTTC. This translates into CASSQLQDDRQYF.

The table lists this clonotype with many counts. The CDR3 reads CASSETTGRYAEAFF. The CDR3 nucleotides read TGTGCCAGCAGCGAGACGACAGGGAGGTATGCTGAAGCTTTCTTT. This chain joins TRBV14 and TRBJ1-1, with TRBD1 identical over 7 bases. Germline V gene data show CDR1 as SGHDN and CDR2 as FVKESK. This CDR3 has 15 amino acids. Germline trimming cut 5 bases from V and 6 bases from J; bases unmatched to any gene: 12.

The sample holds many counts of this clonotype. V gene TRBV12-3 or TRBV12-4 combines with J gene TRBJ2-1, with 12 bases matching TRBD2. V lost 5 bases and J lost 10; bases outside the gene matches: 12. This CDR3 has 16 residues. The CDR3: CASSPKLAGGPREQFF. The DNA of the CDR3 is TGTGCCAGCAGTCCCAAGCTAGCGGGAGGGCCTAGGGAGCAGTTCTTC.

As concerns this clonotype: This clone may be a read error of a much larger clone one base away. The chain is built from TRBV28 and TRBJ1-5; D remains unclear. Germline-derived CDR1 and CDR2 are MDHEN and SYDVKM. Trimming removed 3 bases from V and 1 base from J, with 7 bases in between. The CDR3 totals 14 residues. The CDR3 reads CASSFLISNQPQHF. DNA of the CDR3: TGTGCCAGCAGTTTTCTCATAAGCAATCAGCCCCAGCATTTT.

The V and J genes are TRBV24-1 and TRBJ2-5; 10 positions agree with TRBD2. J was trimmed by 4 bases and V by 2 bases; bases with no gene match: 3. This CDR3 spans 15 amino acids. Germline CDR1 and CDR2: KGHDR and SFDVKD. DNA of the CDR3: TGTGCCACCAGTGATTCCAGGACTAGCGGAGAGACCCAGTACTTC. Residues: CATSDSRTSGETQYF.

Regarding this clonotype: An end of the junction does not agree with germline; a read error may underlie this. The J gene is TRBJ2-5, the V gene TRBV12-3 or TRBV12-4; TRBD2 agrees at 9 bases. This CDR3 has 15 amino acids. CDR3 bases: TGTGCCAGCAGTACCCATAGCGGGAGTGAGGAGACCCAGCACTTC. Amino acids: CASSTHSGSEETQHF.

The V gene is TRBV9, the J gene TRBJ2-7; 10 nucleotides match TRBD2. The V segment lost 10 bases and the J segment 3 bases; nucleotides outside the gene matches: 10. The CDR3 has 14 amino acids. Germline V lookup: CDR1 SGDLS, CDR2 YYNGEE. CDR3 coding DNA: TGTGCCTCCGACCTTCTAGCGGGGGACTACGAGCAGTACTTC. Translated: CASDLLAGDYEQYF.

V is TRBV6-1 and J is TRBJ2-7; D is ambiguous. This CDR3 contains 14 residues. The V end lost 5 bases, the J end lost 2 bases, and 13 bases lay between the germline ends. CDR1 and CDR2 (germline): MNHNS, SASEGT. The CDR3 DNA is TGTGCCAGCAGTCCCAGCTACCGTCCCTACGAGCAGTACTTC. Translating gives CASSPSYRPYEQYF.

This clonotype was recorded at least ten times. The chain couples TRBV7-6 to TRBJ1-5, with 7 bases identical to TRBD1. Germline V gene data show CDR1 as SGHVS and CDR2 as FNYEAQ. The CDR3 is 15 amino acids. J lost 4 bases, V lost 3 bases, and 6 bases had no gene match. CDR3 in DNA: TGTGCCAGCAGCTTTGGGACAGATCTTAATCAGCCCCAGCATTTT. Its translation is CASSFGTDLNQPQHF.

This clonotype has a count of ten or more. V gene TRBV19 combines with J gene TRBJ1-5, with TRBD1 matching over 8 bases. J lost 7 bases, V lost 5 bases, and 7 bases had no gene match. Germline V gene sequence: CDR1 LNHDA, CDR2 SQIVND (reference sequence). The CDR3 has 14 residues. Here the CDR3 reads CASSPGGRGQPQHF. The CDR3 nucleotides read TGTGCCAGTAGTCCAGGGGGCAGAGGGCAGCCCCAGCATTTT. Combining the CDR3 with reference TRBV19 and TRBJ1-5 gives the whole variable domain DGGITQSPKYLFRKEGQNVTLSCEQNLNHDAMYWYRQDPGQGLRLIYYSQIVNDFQKGDIAEGYSVSREKKESFPLTVTSAQKNPTAFYLCASSPGGRGQPQHFGDGTRLSIL.

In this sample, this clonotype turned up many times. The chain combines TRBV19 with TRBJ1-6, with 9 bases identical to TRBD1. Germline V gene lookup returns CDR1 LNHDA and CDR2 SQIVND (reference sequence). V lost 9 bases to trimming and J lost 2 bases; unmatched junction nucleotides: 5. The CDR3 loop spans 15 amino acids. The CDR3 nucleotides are TGTGCCAGCGGCACAGGGGGCGCCTATAATTCACCCCTCCACTTT. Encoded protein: CASGTGGAYNSPLHF.

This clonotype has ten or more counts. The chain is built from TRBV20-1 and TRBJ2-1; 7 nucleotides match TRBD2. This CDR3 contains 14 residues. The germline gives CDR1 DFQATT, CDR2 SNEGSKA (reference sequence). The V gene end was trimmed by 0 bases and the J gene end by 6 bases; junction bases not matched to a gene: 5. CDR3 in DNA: TGCAGTGCTAGAGAATGGCGGGAGATCAATGAGCAGTTCTTC. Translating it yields CSAREWREINEQFF.

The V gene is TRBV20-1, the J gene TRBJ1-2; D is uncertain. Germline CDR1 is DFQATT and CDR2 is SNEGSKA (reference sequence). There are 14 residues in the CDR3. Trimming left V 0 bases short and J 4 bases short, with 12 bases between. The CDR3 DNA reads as TGCAGTGCTAGAGACCCCATATTGGGCTATGGCTACACCTTC. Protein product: CSARDPILGYGYTF.

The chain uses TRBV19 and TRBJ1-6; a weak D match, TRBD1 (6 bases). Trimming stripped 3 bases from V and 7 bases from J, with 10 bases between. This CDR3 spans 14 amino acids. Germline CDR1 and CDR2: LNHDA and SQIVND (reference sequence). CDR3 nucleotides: TGTGCCAGTAGTATGGGGACAAACAATTCACCCCTCCACTTT. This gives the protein CASSMGTNNSPLHF. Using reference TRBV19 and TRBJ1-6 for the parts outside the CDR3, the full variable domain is DGGITQSPKYLFRKEGQNVTLSCEQNLNHDAMYWYRQDPGQGLRLIYYSQIVNDFQKGDIAEGYSVSREKKESFPLTVTSAQKNPTAFYLCASSMGTNNSPLHFGNGTRLTVT.

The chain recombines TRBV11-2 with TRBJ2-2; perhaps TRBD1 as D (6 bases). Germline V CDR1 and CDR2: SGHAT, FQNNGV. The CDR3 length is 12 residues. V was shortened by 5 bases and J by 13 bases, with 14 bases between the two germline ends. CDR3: CASSPRDRPLFF. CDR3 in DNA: TGTGCCAGCAGCCCACGAGACAGGCCGCTGTTTTTT. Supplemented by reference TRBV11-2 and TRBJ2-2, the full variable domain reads EAGVAQSPRYKIIEKRQSVAFWCNPISGHATLYWYQQILGQGPKLLIQFQNNGVVDDSQLPKDRFSAERLKGVDSTLKIQPAKLEDSAVYLCASSPRDRPLFFGEGSRLTVL.

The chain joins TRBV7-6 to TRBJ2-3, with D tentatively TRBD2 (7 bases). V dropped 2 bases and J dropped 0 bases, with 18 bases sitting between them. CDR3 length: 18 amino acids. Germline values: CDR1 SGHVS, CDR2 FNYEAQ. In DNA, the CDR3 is TGTGCCAGCAGCTTATATGGGTGGGGGGGCTTAAGCACAGATACGCAGTATTTT. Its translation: CASSLYGWGGLSTDTQYF.

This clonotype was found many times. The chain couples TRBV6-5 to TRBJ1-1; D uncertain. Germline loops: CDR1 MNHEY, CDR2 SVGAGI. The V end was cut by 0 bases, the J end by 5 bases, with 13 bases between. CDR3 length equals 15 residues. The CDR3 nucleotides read TGTGCCAGCAGTTACTCGCCCGACGGGAGAACTGAAGCTTTCTTT. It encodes CASSYSPDGRTEAFF.

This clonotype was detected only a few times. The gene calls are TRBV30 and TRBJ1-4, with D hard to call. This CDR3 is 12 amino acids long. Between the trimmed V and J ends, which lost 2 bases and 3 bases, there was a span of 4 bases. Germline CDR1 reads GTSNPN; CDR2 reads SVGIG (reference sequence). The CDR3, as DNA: TGTGCCTGGAGTTCGTCTAATGAAAAACTGTTTTTT. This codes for CAWSSSNEKLFF.

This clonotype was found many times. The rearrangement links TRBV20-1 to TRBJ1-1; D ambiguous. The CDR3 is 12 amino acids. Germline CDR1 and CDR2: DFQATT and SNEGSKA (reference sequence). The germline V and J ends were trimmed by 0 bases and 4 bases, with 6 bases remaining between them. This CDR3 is CSARDVGTEAFF. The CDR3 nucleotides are TGCAGTGCTAGAGACGTAGGCACTGAAGCTTTCTTT.

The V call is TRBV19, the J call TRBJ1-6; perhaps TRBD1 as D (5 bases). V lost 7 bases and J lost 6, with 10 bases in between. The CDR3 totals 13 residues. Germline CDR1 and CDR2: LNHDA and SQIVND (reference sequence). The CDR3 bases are TGTGCCAGTAATACAGGAGCTAATTCACCCCTCCACTTT. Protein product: CASNTGANSPLHF.